This T cell receptor beta chain derives from a study of T cells after yellow fever vaccination. A 5'RACE template-switching step, the method used to make TCR cDNA, added a universal primer site and UMIs. TCRdb independently ran MiXCR on the 5' RACE reads; one entry per CDR3 protein. The sample includes 30,000 to 40,000 distinct CDR3 sequences, 6.5% to 8% of them seen just once. This clonotype was seen ten or more times. Findings and limits, study-wide: Abundant bulk-derived clonotypes could contaminate FACS-sorted repertoires. Few clonotypes appeared in both CD4 and CD8 compartments. Almost no vaccine-responding clonotypes were detectable in day 0 sorted memory subsets.

Per germline, CDR1 SQVTM and CDR2 ANQGSEA. Deletions cut 5 bases from V and 1 base from J, with 11 bases between. The CDR3 consists of 13 residues. Sequenced material: PBMCs, either bulk or a sorted T-cell subset (CD4+, CD8+, memory, or dextramer-sorted; not recorded which), taken on the day of the first yellow fever vaccination. The receptor was derived from a man aged 18 to 30 who received the YFV17D yellow fever vaccine. The chain employs TRBV29-1 and TRBJ2-5, with TRBD1 as a possible D gene (6 bases). As DNA, the CDR3 is TGCAGCGTTTTGGACAGCCTCCAAGAGACCCAGTACTTC. This sequence encodes CSVLDSLQETQYF. Full variable domain (missing parts from reference TRBV29-1 and TRBJ2-5): SAVISQKPSRDICQRGTSLTIQCQVDSQVTMMFWYRQQPGQSLTLIATANQGSEATYESGFVIDKFPISRPNLTFSTLTVSNMSPEDSSIYLCSVLDSLQETQYFGPGTRLLVL.